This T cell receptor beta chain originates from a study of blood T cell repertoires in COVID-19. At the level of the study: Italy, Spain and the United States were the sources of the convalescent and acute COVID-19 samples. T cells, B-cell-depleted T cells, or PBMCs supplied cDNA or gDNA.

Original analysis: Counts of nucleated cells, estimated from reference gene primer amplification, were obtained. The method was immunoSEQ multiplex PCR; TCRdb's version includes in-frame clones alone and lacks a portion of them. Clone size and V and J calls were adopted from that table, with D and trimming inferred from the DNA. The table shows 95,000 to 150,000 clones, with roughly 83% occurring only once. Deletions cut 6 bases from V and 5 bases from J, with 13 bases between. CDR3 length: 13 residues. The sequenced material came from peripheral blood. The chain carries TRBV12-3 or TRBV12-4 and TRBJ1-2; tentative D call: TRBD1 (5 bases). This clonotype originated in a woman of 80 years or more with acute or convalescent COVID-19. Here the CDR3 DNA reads TGTGCCAGCAGCCTAACGGGGGGGTATGGCTACACCTTC. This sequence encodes CASSLTGGYGYTF.